This T cell receptor beta chain was retrieved from a study of beta chain features in type 1 diabetes. Study observations and caveats: The study found that naive, central memory and Treg TCRB repertoires appeared more similar in patients than in healthy donors.

The authors reverse transcribed all of the isolated RNA, so sequencing captured expressed TCRB transcripts. Profiled with immunoSEQ multiplex PCR; TCRdb holds only in-frame clones, not every one. The sample yields some 500,000 clones, over 10% seen once. Concerning this clone: What it recognizes is unknown.

This TCR derives from a woman younger than 35 in good health. Sequenced input: naive CD4+ T cells from blood.

CDR3: CASRDPGNTEAFF. The CDR3 region has the DNA TGCGCCAGCAGGGATCCGGGGAACACTGAAGCTTTCTTT. The V and J genes are TRBV5-1 and TRBJ1-1; unclear D gene. Per the germline V gene, CDR1 is SGHRS and CDR2 is YFSETQ. This CDR3 is built from 13 residues. The V end lost 5 bases, the J end lost 1 base, and 9 bases lay between the germline ends.